These 12 T cell receptor beta chains came from one sample sequenced in a study of CD8+ T cells in alopecia areata (dated by TCRdb to about 2018). Library preparation was by the immunoSEQ multiplex PCR assay. To provide template for TCR sequencing, every sample had RNA extracted and reverse transcribed into cDNA. TCRdb took over this immuneACCESS table, retaining in-frame rearrangements with V and J assigned. Such tables are incomplete; in checked studies, under half of the missing clones stem from an unresolved V gene, and the remainder is unexplained. Here the sample has hundreds of thousands of clones; roughly two thirds occur a single time. The top ten hold roughly 1.2% of the sample. Interpreted using the paper, the time point label stands for: baseline before oral tofacitinib. Sequenced here: CD4+ T cells sorted from blood, sampled at week 0. These receptors were obtained from a human donor with alopecia areata.

The rearrangement uses TRBV15 and TRBJ1-2, with a tentative D call TRBD1 (5 bases). The CDR3 runs 14 residues. Germline CDR1 LNHNV, CDR2 YYDKDF (reference sequence). Trimming removed 6 bases from V and 2 bases from J, with 13 bases in between. In nucleotides, the CDR3 is TGTGCCACCAGATCCCTGGGACGGAACTATGGCTACACCTTC. Its translation is CATRSLGRNYGYTF.

The rearrangement links TRBV7-3 to TRBJ2-1; D gene uncertain. Germline values: CDR1 SGHTA, CDR2 FQGTGA. Trimming removed 5 bases from V and 3 bases from J, with 14 bases in between. CDR3 length equals 15 residues. The CDR3 nucleotides are TGTGCCAGCAGCCATGCACCAAACGGCTACAATGAGCAGTTCTTC. This encodes CASSHAPNGYNEQFF.

The chain carries TRBV30 and TRBJ1-1, with 9 nucleotides matching TRBD1. Per the germline V gene, CDR1 is GTSNPN and CDR2 is SVGIG (reference sequence). This CDR3 is built from 13 residues. V was pared by 4 bases and J by 3 bases, with 3 bases of the junction left unmatched. CDR3 sequence: CAWNRGLDTEAFF. In DNA form, the CDR3 reads TGTGCCTGGAACAGGGGGCTAGACACTGAAGCTTTCTTT.

This chain's CDR3 is CAWSVGGAKNIQYF. CDR3 bases: TGTGCCTGGAGTGTAGGGGGGGCCAAAAACATTCAGTACTTC. The chain carries TRBV30 and TRBJ2-4; tentatively, D is TRBD1 or TRBD2 (6 bases each). V was trimmed by 0 bases and J by 1 base, leaving 7 bases between them. Germline CDR1 and CDR2: GTSNPN and SVGIG (reference sequence). The CDR3 contains 14 residues.

This clone was counted only a few times. The gene calls are TRBV14 and TRBJ2-7; D may be TRBD2 (5 bases). The V end lost 3 bases, the J end lost 7 bases, and 19 bases lay between the germline ends. This CDR3 is 15 amino acids long. The germline V gene encodes CDR1 SGHDN and CDR2 FVKESK. CDR3 DNA: TGTGCCAGCAGCCACTTTGACGGGGTTCCGTGGGAGCAGTACTTC. As protein: CASSHFDGVPWEQYF. Full variable domain (rest looked up from reference TRBV14 and TRBJ2-7): EAGVTQFPSHSVIEKGQTVTLRCDPISGHDNLYWYRRVMGKEIKFLLHFVKESKQDESGMPNNRFLAERTGGTYSTLKVQPAELEDSGVYFCASSHFDGVPWEQYFGPGTRLTVT.

The rearrangement joins TRBV4-1 to TRBJ2-1; TRBD2 agrees at 11 bases. Germline V gene sequence: CDR1 MGHRA, CDR2 YSYEKL. V shed 1 base, J shed 5 bases, and the junction held 4 bases outside the gene matches. This CDR3 has 16 residues. The CDR3 region has the DNA TGCGCCAGCAGCCAAGGCCGACTAGCGGGGAACAATGAGCAGTTCTTC. Translating gives CASSQGRLAGNNEQFF.

The J gene is TRBJ2-5, the V gene TRBV5-6; TRBD2 is a possible D gene (5 bases). The CDR3 totals 16 residues. From germline, CDR1 is SGHDT and CDR2 YYEEEE. V was pared by 0 bases and J by 2 bases, with 14 bases between. The chain's CDR3 is CASSLDPRTGQETQYF. For the CDR3, the DNA is TGTGCCAGCAGCTTGGATCCTCGGACGGGGCAAGAGACCCAGTACTTC.

The chain is built from TRBV10-3 and TRBJ2-7, with 9 bases matching TRBD1. Trimming took 9 bases from V and 1 from J; bases not matched to a gene: 7. Germline V gives CDR1 ENHRY, CDR2 SYGVKD. The CDR3 sequence is 14 residues long. CDR3 in amino acids: CAIRYGTGSYEQYF. The CDR3 region has the DNA TGTGCCATTCGCTACGGGACAGGGTCCTACGAGCAGTACTTC.

The chain carries TRBV13 and TRBJ1-2, with a tentative D call TRBD1 (6 bases). Germline V gene sequence: CDR1 PRHDT, CDR2 FYEKMQ (reference sequence). Trimming stripped 3 bases from V and 7 bases from J, with 18 bases between. This CDR3 has 15 amino acids. The CDR3 here is CASSLRHRVLAGYTF. The CDR3 nucleotides are TGTGCCAGCAGCTTGAGGCACAGGGTTCTTGCTGGCTACACCTTC.

Points on this clone: The same CDR3 is also encoded by other DNA sequences in this sample. The chain couples TRBV7-2 to TRBJ2-7; tentatively, D is TRBD1 (6 bases). This CDR3 has 12 residues. Germline V gene lookup returns CDR1 SGHTA and CDR2 FQGNSA. Trimming pared 4 bases from V and 3 bases from J, leaving 7 bases between. CDR3 coding DNA: TGTGCCAGCAGCTCACAGGGCTACGAGCAGTACTTC. Its protein product is CASSSQGYEQYF.

This clone was observed a handful of times. The chain combines TRBV29-1 with TRBJ1-5; tentatively, D is TRBD1 (6 bases). V lost 4 bases to trimming and J lost 3 bases, with 7 bases between them. Germline V gene data show CDR1 as SQVTM and CDR2 as ANQGSEA. The CDR3 loop spans 12 amino acids. In DNA form, the CDR3 reads TGCAGCGTTGCAGGGGCCAATCAGCCCCAGCATTTT. Protein product: CSVAGANQPQHF. The full variable domain, completed using reference TRBV29-1 and TRBJ1-5, is SAVISQKPSRDICQRGTSLTIQCQVDSQVTMMFWYRQQPGQSLTLIATANQGSEATYESGFVIDKFPISRPNLTFSTLTVSNMSPEDSSIYLCSVAGANQPQHFGDGTRLSIL.

The V and J genes are TRBV19 and TRBJ1-5; the D is unclear. Germline CDR1 LNHDA, CDR2 SQIVND (reference sequence). This CDR3 is 13 amino acids long. Trimming stripped 4 bases from V and 6 bases from J, with 10 bases between. The CDR3 loop reads CASSTDLAQPQHF. The CDR3 bases are TGTGCCAGTAGTACAGACTTGGCTCAGCCCCAGCATTTT.